The 8 T cell receptor beta chains below come from one sample, sequenced in a study of molecular identifiers for immune sequencing clone quantification. In TCRdb, the PCR reads were re-called with MiXCR into one record per CDR3 protein. The sample carries about 320,000 distinct CDR3 sequences, about 23% recorded once. Material: naive CD8+ T cells from blood, with Jurkat cell RNA spiked in. Subset here: FACS-sorted CD8+CD4-CCR7+CD45RA+ naive T cells. Receptor source: a human donor in good health. Some libraries in this study had Jurkat cell RNA spiked in.

The sample holds many counts of this clonotype. The gene calls are TRBV4-3 and TRBJ1-5; no clear D gene. Trimming removed 3 bases from V and 6 bases from J, with 9 bases in between. The CDR3 sequence is 13 residues long. In germline, CDR1 is LGHNA, CDR2 YSLEER. DNA for the CDR3: TGCGCCAGCAGCCAGGAGATGGGTCAGCCCCAGCATTTT. Translation gives CASSQEMGQPQHF.

Regarding this clonotype: The CDR3 ends on some other residue instead of the conserved phenylalanine or tryptophan, so this is likely a read error. The V gene is TRBV19, the J gene TRBJ2-7; 8 bases align to TRBD1. V lost 6 bases to trimming and J lost 6 bases; unmatched junction nucleotides: 13. Germline CDR1 and CDR2: LNHDA and SQIVND (reference sequence). This CDR3 is 15 amino acids long. Here the CDR3 reads CASSTRGQALSEQYY. The CDR3 DNA is TGTGCCAGTAGCACTAGGGGACAGGCCTTGAGCGAGCAGTACTAC.

In its sample, this clonotype was seen many times. This chain uses TRBV28 with TRBJ2-3; 7 bases agree with TRBD2. Germline trimming cut 3 bases from V and 2 bases from J; bases unmatched to any gene: 11. Per germline, CDR1 MDHEN and CDR2 SYDVKM. The CDR3 has 17 amino acids. DNA for the CDR3: TGTGCCAGCAGTTTTAGGTCGATGGCGGGAGCCACAGATACGCAGTATTTT. It is translated as CASSFRSMAGATDTQYF.

This clonotype showed up many times. V usage is TRBV9 and J usage is TRBJ2-3; 9 positions agree with TRBD2. Germline lookup yields CDR1 SGDLS and CDR2 YYNGEE. Germline trimming cut 0 bases from V and 5 bases from J; bases unmatched to any gene: 4. CDR3 length equals 15 residues. CDR3 nucleotide sequence: TGTGCCAGCAGCGTAGAGGCTAGCGGGGAAGATACGCAGTATTTT. As protein: CASSVEASGEDTQYF.

The chain carries TRBV12-3 or TRBV12-4 and TRBJ1-2; D is ambiguous. CDR3 length: 13 residues. Trimming took off 3 bases at V and 8 bases at J, with 13 bases between the two ends. The CDR3 DNA sequence: TGTGCCAGCAGTTTCGGTCCCCGGAGGGGCTACACCTTC. It specifies CASSFGPRRGYTF.

V gene TRBV4-3 combines with J gene TRBJ2-6; no clear D gene. Germline V gene sequence: CDR1 LGHNA, CDR2 YSLEER. Trimming shortened V by 0 bases and J by 0 bases, and 21 bases separated the two germline ends. The CDR3 has 21 amino acids. CDR3 DNA: TGCGCCAGCAGCCAAGATAGTGCCCGACCCTACGGTCTCTCTGGGGCCAACGTCCTGACTTTC. This sequence encodes CASSQDSARPYGLSGANVLTF.

This clonotype was counted a few times. This sequence joins TRBV6-2 or TRBV6-3 and TRBJ1-1, with D possibly being TRBD1 (6 bases). Trimming took 5 bases from V and 2 from J, leaving 12 bases between them. Germline CDR1 reads MNHEY; CDR2 reads SVGEGT. The CDR3 runs to 14 residues. Here the CDR3 reads CASSLQTGNTEAFF. In nucleotides, the CDR3 is TGTGCCAGCAGTCTACAGACAGGAAACACTGAAGCTTTCTTT.

This clonotype was seen many times. The rearrangement uses TRBV5-4 and TRBJ2-3; 11 positions match TRBD2. This CDR3 spans 16 amino acids. With 0 bases clipped from V and 2 bases from J, the junction kept 2 bases outside the gene matches. Per the germline V gene, CDR1 is SGHNT and CDR2 is YYREEE (reference sequence). The CDR3 region has the DNA TGTGCCAGCAGCTTGGAACTAGCGGGGGTCACAGATACGCAGTATTTT. Its protein is CASSLELAGVTDTQYF.